This TCR beta chain originates from a study of control samples from healthy donors and cancer patients. V was clipped by 4 bases and J by 6 bases, with 19 bases between them. The CDR3 extends over 15 amino acids. CDR1 and CDR2 (germline): MGHRA, YSYEKL. TCRdb keeps only in-frame clones here, not all; method: immunoSEQ multiplex PCR. The sample comprises 390,000 or so clones, around 90% of which are singletons, and about 6.3% rests with the top ten. This clonotype was sampled from a man in his forties with head and neck cancer. The sample was PBMCs. V gene TRBV4-1 combines with J gene TRBJ2-7; D possibly corresponds to TRBD1 (6 bases). CDR3 residues: CASSLDRDTLREQYF. For the CDR3, the DNA is TGCGCCAGCAGCCTCGACCGGGACACCCTTCGCGAGCAGTACTTC.